The 28 T cell receptor beta chains reported below all come from one sample, sequenced in a study of early T cells in non-severe SARS-CoV-2 infection. TCRdb reprocessed the 5' RACE reads via MiXCR and lists one record per CDR3 protein. The table has about 43,000 distinct CDR3 sequences, 11% seen once. Material: whole blood. These receptors were collected from an adult who was a healthcare worker with PCR-confirmed SARS-CoV-2 infection or an uninfected control (not recorded which).

This clonotype was observed a few times. This chain uses TRBV12-3 or TRBV12-4 with TRBJ2-3; D gene unclear. The CDR3 totals 13 residues. Trimming shortened V by 3 bases and J by 6 bases, and 10 bases separated the two germline ends. The CDR3 here is CASSFPEVDTQYF. In DNA, the CDR3 is TGTGCCAGCAGTTTCCCCGAGGTGGATACGCAGTATTTT.

DNA for the CDR3: TGTGCCAGCAGCTTAGGAGTTAATTCTCTTTCTGGTGAAAAACTGTTTTTT. It translates to CASSLGVNSLSGEKLFF. The chain uses TRBV11-2 and TRBJ1-4; D not resolved. The germline V and J ends were trimmed by 1 base and 7 bases, with 19 bases remaining between them. The CDR3 runs 17 residues. The V gene's germline CDR1 is SGHAT and CDR2 FQNNGV.

This clonotype was recorded a few times. The V gene is TRBV6-5, the J gene TRBJ2-1; TRBD1 matches 9 bases. Germline CDR1 reads MNHEY; CDR2 reads SVGAGI. The CDR3 runs 15 residues. The V segment lost 6 bases and the J segment 0 bases; nucleotides outside the gene matches: 3. The CDR3 reads CASSPGQGSYNEQFF. CDR3 nucleotide sequence: TGTGCCAGCAGCCCGGGACAGGGCTCCTACAATGAGCAGTTCTTC.

V and J are TRBV6-5 and TRBJ2-7; D possibly corresponds to TRBD2 (7 bases). The CDR3 extends over 15 amino acids. The V end lost 0 bases, the J end lost 2 bases, and 11 bases lay between the germline ends. Per the germline V gene, CDR1 is MNHEY and CDR2 is SVGAGI. The CDR3 reads CASSYSRRGPYEQYF. The DNA of the CDR3 is TGTGCCAGCAGTTACTCGAGGCGGGGGCCCTACGAGCAGTACTTC.

In its sample, this clonotype was seen many times. The V and J genes are TRBV7-9 and TRBJ2-7; D is possibly TRBD2 (6 bases). The germline V gene encodes CDR1 SEHNR and CDR2 FQNEAQ (reference sequence). The CDR3 runs to 14 residues. Trimming removed 5 bases at V and 2 bases at J, with 13 bases between. CDR3 sequence: CASSPNLATYEQYF. The CDR3 region has the DNA TGTGCCAGCAGCCCGAATCTAGCGACCTACGAGCAGTACTTC. Looking up the rest from reference TRBV7-9 and TRBJ2-7 gives the full variable domain: DTGVSQNPRHKITKRGQNVTFRCDPISEHNRLYWYRQTLGQGPEFLTYFQNEAQLEKSRLLSDRFSAERPKGSFSTLEIQRTEQGDSAMYLCASSPNLATYEQYFGPGTRLTVT.

This clonotype was seen ten or more times. This sequence joins TRBV2 and TRBJ1-4, with 10 positions matching TRBD1. CDR3 length: 14 amino acids. After removal of 4 bases from V and 8 bases from J, the junction contained 4 bases not matched to a gene. The germline CDR1 and CDR2 sequences are SNHLY and FYNNEI. The CDR3: CASSGQGAEEKLFF. CDR3 DNA sequence: TGTGCCAGCAGTGGACAGGGGGCAGAAGAAAAACTGTTTTTT.

There are many counts of this clonotype. The chain couples TRBV5-1 to TRBJ1-2, with D unresolved. V gave up 0 bases and J gave up 3 bases, with 9 bases separating them. CDR1 and CDR2 from the germline V gene are SGHRS and YFSETQ. There are 14 residues in the CDR3. The CDR3 region is CASSLVVGDYGYTF. The CDR3 DNA is TGCGCCAGCAGCTTGGTCGTTGGTGACTATGGCTACACCTTC.

This chain connects TRBV4-3 to TRBJ2-3; 8 bases are a match to TRBD2. Germline assignment: CDR1 LGHNA and CDR2 YSLEER. The CDR3 runs to 16 residues. V was clipped by 2 bases and J by 0 bases; unmatched bases: 4. The CDR3 reads CASSQQAGASTDTQYF. Written as DNA, the CDR3 is TGCGCCAGCAGCCAACAAGCGGGAGCTAGCACAGATACGCAGTATTTT.

The CDR3 reads CASSDARTNTEAFF. The CDR3 bases are TGCGCCAGCAGTGACGCCAGGACCAACACTGAAGCTTTCTTT. V gene TRBV10-2 combines with J gene TRBJ1-1; no firm D call. V gave up 3 bases and J gave up 2 bases, with 10 bases separating them. CDR3 length equals 14 residues. From germline, CDR1 is WSHSY and CDR2 SAAADI.

This clonotype was detected only a few times. In nucleotides, the CDR3 is TGTGCCAGCAGCGTAGTAAGCCAGGGAATTGGCTACACCTTC. Encoded protein: CASSVVSQGIGYTF. The chain employs TRBV9 and TRBJ1-2; D might be TRBD1 (5 bases). This CDR3 spans 14 amino acids. The V end lost 0 bases, the J end lost 7 bases, and 13 bases lay between the germline ends. Germline CDR1 is SGDLS and CDR2 is YYNGEE. Full variable domain (remainder filled in from reference TRBV9 and TRBJ1-2): DSGVTQTPKHLITATGQRVTLRCSPRSGDLSVYWYQQSLDQGLQFLIQYYNGEERAKGNILERFSAQQFPDLHSELNLSSLELGDSALYFCASSVVSQGIGYTFGSGTRLTVV.

Comments on this clonotype: A much larger clone lies one base from this, so it may be a read error. This chain links TRBV19 with TRBJ2-3; unclear D gene. V lost 7 bases, J lost 5 bases, and 19 bases lay in between. The CDR3 covers 15 residues. Germline CDR1 reads LNHDA; CDR2 reads SQIVND (reference sequence). CDR3 sequence (DNA): TGTGCCAGTAACCCCCTTGGGGTAGTAGGAGATACGCAGTATTTT. Translating gives CASNPLGVVGDTQYF.

The genes are TRBV6-2 or TRBV6-3 and TRBJ2-7; 12 nucleotides agree with TRBD2. CDR3 length: 14 residues. Per the germline V gene, CDR1 is MNHEY and CDR2 is SVGEGT. J gave up 5 bases and V 6 bases, and 5 bases lay outside the gene matches. The CDR3 region has the DNA TGTGCCAGCAGCGGACTAGCGGGGTGGAACGAGCAGTACTTC. Protein product: CASSGLAGWNEQYF.

This clonotype was seen repeatedly, ten times or more. This chain uses TRBV14 with TRBJ2-7; the match to TRBD2 covers 7 bases. The CDR3 has 13 residues. Looked up from germline, CDR1 is SGHDN and CDR2 is FVKESK. After removal of 5 bases from V and 3 bases from J, the junction contained 4 bases not matched to a gene. CDR3 coding DNA: TGTGCCAGCAGCGGGGGACTATTCTACGAGCAGTACTTC. It is translated as CASSGGLFYEQYF.

This chain uses TRBV5-5 with TRBJ1-2; no reliable D call. The germline CDR1 and CDR2 sequences are SGHKS and YYEKEE (reference sequence). The CDR3 loop spans 12 amino acids. Trimming removed 1 base at V and 8 bases at J, with 9 bases between. Here the CDR3 DNA reads TGTGCCAGCAGCTTGTGTGCGCTGGGCTACACCTTC. Amino acids: CASSLCALGYTF.

The chain employs TRBV20-1 and TRBJ1-6, with 9 bases identical to TRBD1. The V and J ends lost 0 bases and 10 bases, in that order; junction bases with no gene match: 13. Germline CDR1 is DFQATT and CDR2 is SNEGSKA (reference sequence). The CDR3 sequence is 17 residues long. The CDR3 here is CSARDSDRGSARSPLHF. The CDR3 DNA sequence: TGCAGTGCTAGAGATTCTGACAGGGGGAGTGCTCGCTCACCCCTCCACTTT.

This clonotype was seen repeatedly, ten times or more. This rearrangement joins TRBV15 to TRBJ1-2; 7 bases fit TRBD1. The CDR3 runs to 16 residues. V lost 4 bases, J lost 4 bases, and 12 bases stayed unmatched. The germline gives CDR1 LNHNV, CDR2 YYDKDF (reference sequence). CDR3 residues: CATSTPQGRGSYGYTF. The CDR3 bases are TGTGCCACCAGCACTCCACAGGGGCGGGGCTCCTATGGCTACACCTTC.

This clonotype came up many times. The chain has TRBV7-2 and TRBJ2-7, with D tentatively TRBD2 (6 bases). This CDR3 has 13 amino acids. The germline V gene encodes CDR1 SGHTA and CDR2 FQGNSA. The V end was cut by 0 bases, the J end by 5 bases, with 8 bases between. CDR3 in amino acids: CASSLAGGNEQYF. CDR3 bases: TGTGCCAGCAGCTTAGCGGGGGGAAACGAGCAGTACTTC.

A few counts support this clonotype. The genes are TRBV12-3 or TRBV12-4 and TRBJ1-6; no clear D. The length of the CDR3 is 18 residues. Trimming cost V 6 bases and J 0 bases, with 18 bases left between them. For the CDR3, the DNA is TGTGCCAGCAGAACCTACTTCGAACAGAGCTCCTATAATTCACCCCTCCACTTT. Translated: CASRTYFEQSSYNSPLHF.

The sample holds a few counts of this clonotype. The CDR3 DNA sequence: TGTGCCAGCGGCGCGGGACAAAATCAGCCCCAGCATTTT. It specifies CASGAGQNQPQHF. The V call is TRBV6-5, the J call TRBJ1-5; D might be TRBD1 (6 bases). This CDR3 comprises 13 residues. The V gene's germline CDR1 is MNHEY and CDR2 SVGAGI. V lost 8 bases and J 4 bases, leaving 12 bases between the germline ends.

At least ten counts were recorded for this clonotype. Here the CDR3 reads CASSWDSYNSPLHF. CDR3 DNA: TGTGCCAGCAGCTGGGACAGCTATAATTCACCCCTCCACTTT. The chain combines TRBV5-5 with TRBJ1-6; 7 bases fit TRBD1. From germline, CDR1 is SGHKS and CDR2 YYEKEE (reference sequence). CDR3 size: 14 residues. V lost 3 bases and J lost 3; bases outside the gene matches: 0.

This clonotype was recorded many times. The chain recombines TRBV6-2 or TRBV6-3 with TRBJ2-1; D might be TRBD2 (6 bases). With 6 bases removed from V and 0 bases from J, the gap between germline ends came to 24 bases. This CDR3 has 19 amino acids. Germline V lookup: CDR1 MNHEY, CDR2 SVGEGT. The CDR3 spells CASSRTGTQGWSSYNEQFF. The CDR3 DNA reads as TGTGCCAGCAGCCGTACCGGGACTCAGGGATGGAGCTCCTACAATGAGCAGTTCTTC.

This chain uses TRBV11-2 with TRBJ2-7; 9 bases are shared with TRBD1. The V gene end was trimmed by 5 bases and the J gene end by 2 bases; junction bases not matched to a gene: 10. The CDR3 totals 16 residues. The germline V gene has CDR1 SGHAT and CDR2 FQNNGV. CDR3: CASSPILGTGTYEQYF. Written as DNA, the CDR3 is TGTGCCAGCAGCCCGATTCTAGGGACAGGGACCTACGAGCAGTACTTC. Supplemented by reference TRBV11-2 and TRBJ2-7, the full variable domain reads EAGVAQSPRYKIIEKRQSVAFWCNPISGHATLYWYQQILGQGPKLLIQFQNNGVVDDSQLPKDRFSAERLKGVDSTLKIQPAKLEDSAVYLCASSPILGTGTYEQYFGPGTRLTVT.

This clonotype was seen more than once but under ten times. The gene calls are TRBV2 and TRBJ2-3; 11 bases line up with TRBD2. With 4 bases clipped from V and 6 bases from J, the junction kept 6 bases outside the gene matches. Looked up from germline, CDR1 is SNHLY and CDR2 is FYNNEI. This CDR3 spans 15 amino acids. CDR3 nucleotide sequence: TGTGCCAGCAGTGTTAGCGGGGGGGAGATGGATACGCAGTATTTT. Residues: CASSVSGGEMDTQYF. Full variable domain (missing parts from reference TRBV2 and TRBJ2-3): EPEVTQTPSHQVTQMGQEVILRCVPISNHLYFYWYRQILGQKVEFLVSFYNNEISEKSEIFDDQFSVERPDGSNFTLKIRSTKLEDSAMYFCASSVSGGEMDTQYFGPGTRLTVL.

This clonotype was recorded a few times. The gene calls are TRBV6-5 and TRBJ1-2; maybe TRBD1 (5 bases). Trimming removed 7 bases from V and 7 bases from J, with 10 bases in between. Germline CDR1 MNHEY, CDR2 SVGAGI. The CDR3 sequence is 11 residues long. The CDR3: CASTDRTGYTF. The DNA of the CDR3 is TGTGCCAGCACAGACAGAACTGGCTACACCTTC.

This clonotype was observed once. Because the CDR3 is missing its conserved closing phenylalanine or tryptophan, this is likely a read error. The chain uses TRBV4-3 and TRBJ2-2, with 10 bases fitting TRBD2. The V segment lost 0 bases and the J segment 5 bases; nucleotides outside the gene matches: 9. The CDR3 totals 18 residues. Germline CDR1 reads LGHNA; CDR2 reads YSLEER. CDR3 DNA: TGCGCCAGCAGCCAAGATCCCGGGAGCGGGGGGGCGACCGGGGAGCTGTTTCTT. This gives the protein CASSQDPGSGGATGELFL.

This clonotype came up many times. The J gene is TRBJ2-3, the V gene TRBV6-2 or TRBV6-3; 7 positions match TRBD2. The trim removed 6 bases at V and 2 bases at J, leaving 5 bases unmatched. The CDR3 is 14 amino acids. The germline gives CDR1 MNHEY, CDR2 SVGEGT. The CDR3 sequence is CASRPGLLTDTQYF. CDR3 nucleotides: TGTGCCAGCAGACCGGGACTACTCACAGATACGCAGTATTTT.

The chain has TRBV7-2 and TRBJ1-3; D possibly corresponds to TRBD1 (5 bases). V lost 5 bases and J 4 bases, leaving 18 bases between the germline ends. The V gene's germline CDR1 is SGHTA and CDR2 FQGNSA. There are 16 residues in the CDR3. The CDR3 coding sequence is TGTGCCAGCAGCCTCCAGGGAGGAGGGTCGGGAAACACCATATATTTT. Translated: CASSLQGGGSGNTIYF.

This clonotype was observed many times. The rearrangement joins TRBV25-1 to TRBJ1-5, with 8 bases identical to TRBD1. The V gene's germline CDR1 is MGHDK and CDR2 SYGVNS. V trimming: 11 bases; J trimming: 0 bases; junction bases outside the gene matches: 12. The CDR3 has 16 residues. CDR3 region: CALDRGGLDSNQPQHF. DNA of the CDR3: TGTGCCCTCGACAGGGGAGGGTTGGATAGCAATCAGCCCCAGCATTTT.